The next 4 T cell receptor beta chains were all read from a single sample in a study of T cells in Graves' hyperthyroidism and ophthalmopathy. RNA transcripts were the template for amplifying TCR beta CDR3 regions. The HTBI primer set was used in a first-round RT-PCR of the TCR CDR3. TCRdb ran MiXCR on the multiplex PCR reads and lists one entry per CDR3 protein. The data show about 350,000 distinct CDR3 sequences, with approximately 14% seen just once and about 21% held by the top ten. Sequenced sample: blood. Receptors were obtained from a woman aged 55 to 70 with Graves' ophthalmopathy.

This clonotype came up many times. V gene TRBV12-3 or TRBV12-4 combines with J gene TRBJ2-5; D possibly uses TRBD1 or TRBD2 (6 bases each). V was clipped by 11 bases and J by 3 bases, with 16 bases between them. The CDR3 length is 13 residues. The CDR3 coding sequence is TGTGCCGGATCTGGGGGGCCGAAAGAGACCCAGTACTTC. Its protein product is CAGSGGPKETQYF.

In its sample, this clonotype was seen a few times. This rearrangement joins TRBV24-1 to TRBJ2-3; a weak D match, TRBD1 (6 bases). CDR3 length: 16 residues. The V end was cut by 4 bases, the J end by 0 bases, with 13 bases between. Germline V lookup: CDR1 KGHDR, CDR2 SFDVKD. The DNA for the CDR3 is TGTGCCACCAGTGACCCGGGACAAGACAGCACAGATACGCAGTATTTT. Residues: CATSDPGQDSTDTQYF.

This clonotype was seen repeatedly, ten times or more. J is TRBJ2-3 and V is TRBV10-1; D unresolved. The V end lost 6 bases, the J end lost 2 bases, and 21 bases lay between the germline ends. The germline V gene encodes CDR1 WNHNN and CDR2 SYGVQD (reference sequence). The CDR3 totals 17 residues. The CDR3 spells CASRQPPNCGPTDTQYF. The CDR3 nucleotides are TGCGCCAGCAGGCAGCCTCCGAATTGCGGCCCCACAGATACGCAGTATTTT.

This clonotype showed up many times. The V call is TRBV6-1, the J call TRBJ1-2; D is possibly TRBD1 (5 bases). Trimming shortened V by 6 bases and J by 4 bases, and 18 bases separated the two germline ends. Per the germline V gene, CDR1 is MNHNS and CDR2 is SASEGT. This CDR3 is 15 amino acids long. As DNA, the CDR3 is TGTGCCAGCAGACGATCTTTGAGGGGTTTCTATGGCTACACCTTC. Protein sequence: CASRRSLRGFYGYTF.